The 9 T cell receptor beta chains below were found in one sample sequenced in a study of response to subunit inactivated influenza vaccine. TCRdb ran MiXCR on the RT-PCR reads and lists one entry per CDR3 protein. The sample has fewer than 700,000 distinct CDR3 sequences, roughly 13% seen once. Here the sequenced sample was PBMCs from blood, taken 40 to 50 days after vaccination. All receptors come from a man aged 50 to 60 who received an inactivated influenza vaccine.

This clonotype has just a few counts. The chain uses TRBV25-1 and TRBJ1-2; D is perhaps TRBD1 (6 bases). Trimming removed 2 bases at V and 8 bases at J, with 12 bases between. Germline V CDR1 and CDR2: MGHDK, SYGVNS. The CDR3 is made up of 13 amino acids. DNA for the CDR3: TGTGCCAGCAGTGAAAGACAGGAGAGGGGCTACACCTTC. Translating gives CASSERQERGYTF.

This clonotype was seen at least ten times. The V and J genes are TRBV5-1 and TRBJ2-1; D may be TRBD2 (5 bases). Per germline, CDR1 SGHRS and CDR2 YFSETQ. The V and J ends lost 4 bases and 0 bases respectively, with 14 bases between them. The CDR3 sequence is 16 residues long. The CDR3 loop reads CASSPGLDSSYNEQFF. CDR3 nucleotide sequence: TGCGCCAGCAGCCCCGGACTCGATAGCTCCTACAATGAGCAGTTCTTC.

A few counts support this clonotype. V usage is TRBV20-1 and J usage is TRBJ2-1, with 11 bases that match TRBD2. Germline lookup yields CDR1 DFQATT and CDR2 SNEGSKA (reference sequence). Losses at the gene ends were 3 bases for V and 4 bases for J; bases not matched to a gene: 8. This CDR3 is built from 16 residues. CDR3 loop: CSARVTGTSGYNEQFF. CDR3 in DNA: TGCAGTGCTAGGGTTACCGGGACTAGCGGATACAATGAGCAGTTCTTC.

This clonotype was recorded a few times. This chain links TRBV20-1 with TRBJ2-3, with 8 bases matching TRBD2. Unmatched junction bases numbered 8, after V lost 6 bases and J lost 3 bases. Germline V gene lookup returns CDR1 DFQATT and CDR2 SNEGSKA (reference sequence). CDR3 length: 14 residues. The CDR3 is CSATPRGGTDTQYF. The CDR3 DNA reads as TGCAGTGCAACCCCTCGCGGGGGGACAGATACGCAGTATTTT.

The chain carries TRBV20-1 and TRBJ2-7; D is uncertain. CDR3 size: 13 residues. V lost 3 bases to trimming and J lost 0 bases, with 9 bases between them. CDR1 DFQATT and CDR2 SNEGSKA come from the germline V gene (reference sequence). The CDR3, as DNA: TGCAGTGCTAGCTGGTCTAGCTCCTACGAGCAGTACTTC. It codes for CSASWSSSYEQYF.

This clonotype came up a few times. The rearrangement uses TRBV4-1 and TRBJ2-7; 10 bases line up with TRBD2. Germline V gene lookup returns CDR1 MGHRA and CDR2 YSYEKL. This CDR3 spans 16 amino acids. V lost 0 bases, J lost 3 bases, and 5 bases stayed unmatched. The CDR3 loop is CASSQDTAGGLYEQYF. CDR3 sequence (DNA): TGCGCCAGCAGCCAAGACACAGCGGGGGGGCTCTACGAGCAGTACTTC.

This clonotype appeared a few times. The V gene is TRBV3-1, the J gene TRBJ2-5; no clear D gene. CDR1 and CDR2 from the germline V gene are LGHDT and YNNKEL (reference sequence). The CDR3 is 11 residues long. With 3 bases removed from V and 7 bases from J, the gap between germline ends came to 6 bases. CDR3 nucleotide sequence: TGTGCCAGCAGCCAGGCCCCGACCCAGTACTTC. This sequence encodes CASSQAPTQYF.

The chain joins TRBV6-2 or TRBV6-3 to TRBJ1-1; D uncertain. The germline gives CDR1 MNHEY, CDR2 SVGEGT. With 2 bases removed from V and 6 bases from J, the gap between germline ends came to 16 bases. CDR3 length: 15 residues. The CDR3 protein is CASSYIGEKGSEAFF. Written as DNA, the CDR3 is TGTGCCAGCAGTTACATAGGCGAAAAGGGCTCTGAAGCTTTCTTT.

The gene calls are TRBV5-1 and TRBJ2-2; 9 nucleotides align to TRBD1. V trimming: 6 bases; J trimming: 6 bases; junction bases outside the gene matches: 6. The CDR3 has 14 residues. The V gene's germline CDR1 is SGHRS and CDR2 YFSETQ. The CDR3 region has the DNA TGCGCCAGCAACCGGGACAGGGTGGCCGGGGAGCTGTTTTTT. Residues: CASNRDRVAGELFF.